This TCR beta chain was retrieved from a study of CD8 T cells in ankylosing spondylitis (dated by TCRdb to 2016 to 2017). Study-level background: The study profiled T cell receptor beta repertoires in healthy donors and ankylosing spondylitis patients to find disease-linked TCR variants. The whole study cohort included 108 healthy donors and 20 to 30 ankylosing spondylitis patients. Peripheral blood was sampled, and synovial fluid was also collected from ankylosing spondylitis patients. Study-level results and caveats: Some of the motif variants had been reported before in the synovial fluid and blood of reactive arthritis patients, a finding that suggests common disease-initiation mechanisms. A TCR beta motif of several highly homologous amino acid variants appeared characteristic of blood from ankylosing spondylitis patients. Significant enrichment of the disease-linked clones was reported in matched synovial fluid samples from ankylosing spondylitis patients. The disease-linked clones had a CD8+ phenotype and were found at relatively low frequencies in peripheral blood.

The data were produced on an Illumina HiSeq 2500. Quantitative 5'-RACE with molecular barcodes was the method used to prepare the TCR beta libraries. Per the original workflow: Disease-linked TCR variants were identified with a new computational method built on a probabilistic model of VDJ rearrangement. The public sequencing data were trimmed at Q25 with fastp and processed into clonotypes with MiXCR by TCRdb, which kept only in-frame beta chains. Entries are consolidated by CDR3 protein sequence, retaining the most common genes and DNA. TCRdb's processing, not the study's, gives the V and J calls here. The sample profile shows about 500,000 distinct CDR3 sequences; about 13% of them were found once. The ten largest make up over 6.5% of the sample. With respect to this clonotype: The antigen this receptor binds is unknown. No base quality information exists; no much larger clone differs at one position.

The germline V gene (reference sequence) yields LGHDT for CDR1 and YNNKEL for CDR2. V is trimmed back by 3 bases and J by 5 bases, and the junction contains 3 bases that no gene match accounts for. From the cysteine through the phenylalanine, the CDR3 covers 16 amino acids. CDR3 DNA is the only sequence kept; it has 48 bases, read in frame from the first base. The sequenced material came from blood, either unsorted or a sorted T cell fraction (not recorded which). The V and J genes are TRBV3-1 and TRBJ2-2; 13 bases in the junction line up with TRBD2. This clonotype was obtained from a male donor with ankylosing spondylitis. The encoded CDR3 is CASSHTGLAGTGELFF. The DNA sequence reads TGTGCCAGCAGCCATACGGGACTAGCGGGGACCGGGGAGCTGTTTTTT.